These T cell receptor beta chains were read from a single sample in a study of PD-1 blockade in classical Hodgkin lymphoma. TCRdb's copy holds only in-frame clones and misses some; the assay was immunoSEQ multiplex PCR. Of approximately 17,000 clones in the sample, 90% are singletons; the top ten hold 6.9%. The specimen sequenced was peripheral blood mononuclear cells (PBMCs). Source of these receptors: a human donor with classical Hodgkin lymphoma. CDR3s include the opening cysteine and the closing phenylalanine or tryptophan. The D gene is left open where the match is weak. For some rows the clone size is stated as once, few or many, or as a class when expanded; others skip it.

V gene: TRBV5-1
clone size: NA
J gene: TRBJ2-3
D gene: NA
CDR3 DNA: TGCGCCAGCAGGAGGAGCTCTAGCACAGATACGCAGTATTTT
CDR3 protein: CASRRSSSTDTQYF

V gene: TRBV7-8
clone size: few
J gene: TRBJ1-5
D gene: TRBD1
CDR3 DNA: TGTGCCAGCAGCTTGGGGTTGGGGACAGGGGTTAGCAATCAGCCCCAGCATTTT
CDR3 protein: CASSLGLGTGVSNQPQHF

V gene: TRBV2
clone size: NA
J gene: TRBJ2-1
D gene: NA
CDR3 DNA: TGTGCCAGCAGTGACTGGGACCCGGTTGGTGAGCAGTTCTTC
CDR3 protein: CASSDWDPVGEQFF

V gene: TRBV11-2
clone size: NA
J gene: TRBJ2-5
D gene: NA
CDR3 DNA: TGTGCCAGCAGCTTAGGGGGGCAAGAGACCCAGTACTTC
CDR3 protein: CASSLGGQETQYF

V gene: TRBV25-1
clone size: NA
J gene: TRBJ2-2
D gene: TRBD1
CDR3 DNA: TGTGCCAGCAGTGATGGAGTGACAGGGAGTAACACCGGGGAGCTGTTTTTT
CDR3 protein: CASSDGVTGSNTGELFF

V gene: TRBV14
clone size: NA
J gene: TRBJ1-2
D gene: NA
CDR3 DNA: TGTGCCAGCAGCCAAGATGGCATCTATGGCTACACCTTC
CDR3 protein: CASSQDGIYGYTF

V gene: TRBV6-5
clone size: NA
J gene: TRBJ1-2
D gene: NA
CDR3 DNA: TGTGCCAGCAGTTACCGCCTTACAGGGAATGGCTACACCTTC
CDR3 protein: CASSYRLTGNGYTF

V gene: TRBV5-6
clone size: NA
J gene: TRBJ2-1
D gene: TRBD2
CDR3 DNA: TGTGCCAGCAGCTCCCTGACTAGCGGGGCCTACAATGAGCAGTTCTTC
CDR3 protein: CASSSLTSGAYNEQFF

V gene: TRBV4-1
clone size: once
J gene: TRBJ2-3
D gene: TRBD2
CDR3 DNA: TGCGCCAGCAGCTCTAGCGGGAGGGGAGCTACAGATACGCAGTATTTT
CDR3 protein: CASSSSGRGATDTQYF

V gene: TRBV12-5
clone size: NA
J gene: TRBJ2-1
D gene: NA
CDR3 DNA: TGTGCTAGTGGTTTTCCCCAAGGTGAGCAGTTCTTC
CDR3 protein: CASGFPQGEQFF

V gene: TRBV10-3
clone size: NA
J gene: TRBJ2-1
D gene: TRBD2
CDR3 DNA: TGTGCCATCAGTGACCAAGCGGGGGCGAGCTCCTACAATGAGCAGTTCTTC
CDR3 protein: CAISDQAGASSYNEQFF

V gene: TRBV9
clone size: NA
J gene: TRBJ2-7
D gene: NA
CDR3 DNA: TGTGCCAGCAATAACGAGGGATACGAGCAGTACTTC
CDR3 protein: CASNNEGYEQYF

V gene: TRBV5-5
clone size: NA
J gene: TRBJ1-2
D gene: NA
CDR3 DNA: TGTGCCAGCAGCTTGGAACAGTTTAACTATGGCTACACCTTC
CDR3 protein: CASSLEQFNYGYTF

V gene: TRBV25-1
clone size: NA
J gene: TRBJ1-5
D gene: NA
CDR3 DNA: TGTGCCAGCAGTGCTGGCGTAGGAGGGGACGGTCAGCCCCAGCATTTT
CDR3 protein: CASSAGVGGDGQPQHF

V gene: TRBV25-1
clone size: few
J gene: TRBJ2-2
D gene: NA
CDR3 DNA: TGTGCCAGCAGTACCCGGGGGCAGGGGGCCGGGGAGCTGTTTTTT
CDR3 protein: CASSTRGQGAGELFF

V gene: TRBV5-1
clone size: NA
J gene: TRBJ2-3
D gene: NA
CDR3 DNA: TGCGCCAGCAGCGCTACAGGGTCCGCTAGCACAGATACGCAGTATTTT
CDR3 protein: CASSATGSASTDTQYF

V gene: TRBV4-2
clone size: NA
J gene: TRBJ2-3
D gene: TRBD2
CDR3 DNA: TGTGCCAGCAGCCAAGAAAGGAGTCTAGCGGGAGTGGAAGATGCGCAGTATTTT
CDR3 protein: CASSQERSLAGVEDAQYF

V gene: TRBV27
clone size: NA
J gene: TRBJ1-3
D gene: NA
CDR3 DNA: TGTGCCAGCAGTCCCCAGGGTCTACCTGGAAACACCATATATTTT
CDR3 protein: CASSPQGLPGNTIYF

V gene: TRBV13
clone size: NA
J gene: TRBJ2-1
D gene: TRBD1
CDR3 DNA: TGTGCCAGCAGCTTCAACTACGGGGACAGGGATGACAATGAGCAGTTCTTC
CDR3 protein: CASSFNYGDRDDNEQFF

V gene: TRBV11-2
clone size: NA
J gene: TRBJ1-1
D gene: NA
CDR3 DNA: TGTGCCAGCAGCTTAGTGAGGGGGAACACTGAAGCTTTCTTT
CDR3 protein: CASSLVRGNTEAFF

V gene: TRBV18
clone size: NA
J gene: TRBJ1-3
D gene: TRBD1
CDR3 DNA: TGTGCCAGCTCACCCACGACAGGGATCTCTGGAAACACCATATATTTT
CDR3 protein: CASSPTTGISGNTIYF

V gene: TRBV19
clone size: once
J gene: TRBJ2-6
D gene: NA
CDR3 DNA: TGTGCCAGTAGAGTATTGGGCCTCGGGGGTTCTGGGGCCAACGTCCTGACTTTC
CDR3 protein: CASRVLGLGGSGANVLTF

V gene: TRBV19
clone size: NA
J gene: TRBJ2-2
D gene: TRBD2
CDR3 DNA: TGTGCCAGTAGTATCGGACTAGCGGGAGGTCGTGGGGAGCTGTTTTTT
CDR3 protein: CASSIGLAGGRGELFF

V gene: TRBV6-4
clone size: NA
J gene: TRBJ2-1
D gene: TRBD2
CDR3 DNA: TGTGCCAGCAGTGACTCGGCGGGAGGGCCCCATGAGCAGTTCTTC
CDR3 protein: CASSDSAGGPHEQFF

V gene: TRBV6-1
clone size: NA
J gene: TRBJ1-6
D gene: TRBD1
CDR3 DNA: TGTGCCAGCAGTGGAGACAGGGATTCACCCCTCCACTTT
CDR3 protein: CASSGDRDSPLHF

V gene: TRBV5-1
clone size: NA
J gene: TRBJ1-2
D gene: NA
CDR3 DNA: TGCGCCAGCAGCCAGGGTGGGAGTGGCTACACCTTC
CDR3 protein: CASSQGGSGYTF

V gene: TRBV7-9
clone size: NA
J gene: TRBJ1-4
D gene: TRBD1
CDR3 DNA: TGTGCCAGCAGCTTAGCCCGGACAGGTTTGAGTGAAAAACTGTTTTTT
CDR3 protein: CASSLARTGLSEKLFF

V gene: TRBV10-3
clone size: NA
J gene: TRBJ1-2
D gene: NA
CDR3 DNA: TGTGCCATCAGTGAGTCGACTGTTAGGGCAGACTATGGCTACACCTTC
CDR3 protein: CAISESTVRADYGYTF

V gene: TRBV28
clone size: once
J gene: TRBJ1-1
D gene: NA
CDR3 DNA: TGTGCCAGCATCACTATCGGGTTTATCGACACTGAAGCTTTCTTT
CDR3 protein: CASITIGFIDTEAFF

V gene: TRBV6-1
clone size: few
J gene: TRBJ2-7
D gene: NA
CDR3 DNA: TGTGCCAGTGGCGGCCTTCCCTACGAGCAGTACTTC
CDR3 protein: CASGGLPYEQYF

V gene: TRBV11-2
clone size: NA
J gene: TRBJ1-1
D gene: NA
CDR3 DNA: TGTGCCAGCAGCCGATGGAGGGGACGGACTAACACTGAAGCTTTCTTT
CDR3 protein: CASSRWRGRTNTEAFF

V gene: TRBV6-5
clone size: NA
J gene: TRBJ1-4
D gene: NA
CDR3 DNA: TGTGCCAGCGGACAGAATGAAAAACTGTTTTTT
CDR3 protein: CASGQNEKLFF

V gene: TRBV4-1
clone size: NA
J gene: TRBJ2-2
D gene: NA
CDR3 DNA: TGCGCCAGCAGCCAAGAAAAAGCAGGGGGGGGCACCGGGGAGCTGTTTTTT
CDR3 protein: CASSQEKAGGGTGELFF

V gene: TRBV28
clone size: NA
J gene: TRBJ1-1
D gene: TRBD1
CDR3 DNA: TGTGCCAGCAGTTCATGGACAGGGGCGAACCCAGTGGCTTTCTTT
CDR3 protein: CASSSWTGANPVAFF

V gene: TRBV28
clone size: NA
J gene: TRBJ1-5
D gene: TRBD1
CDR3 DNA: TGTGCCAGCAGCCTACAGGGGGTTGGGAACAATCAGCCCCAGCATTTT
CDR3 protein: CASSLQGVGNNQPQHF

V gene: TRBV6-4
clone size: few
J gene: TRBJ2-3
D gene: TRBD2
CDR3 DNA: TGTGCCAGCAGTGACCGGGCGGGAGCGGGGGATACGCAGTATTTT
CDR3 protein: CASSDRAGAGDTQYF

V gene: TRBV6-4
clone size: NA
J gene: TRBJ2-2
D gene: TRBD2
CDR3 DNA: TGTGCCAGCAGTGATGGGACTAGCTCCGGGGAGCTGTTTTTT
CDR3 protein: CASSDGTSSGELFF